The TCR beta chain under discussion was sequenced for a study of blood T cell repertoires in COVID-19. The repertoire was sequenced with immunoSEQ multiplex PCR; TCRdb's copy has only in-frame clones and lacks some. Of over 300,000 clones in the sample, more than 70% are singletons; the top ten hold under 2%. In germline, CDR1 is MNHEY, CDR2 SVGEGT. This CDR3 is built from 14 residues. Trimming cost V 0 bases and J 7 bases, with 10 bases left between them. This receptor was taken from a woman between 50 and 59 years old with acute or convalescent COVID-19. The chain links TRBV6-2 or TRBV6-3 to TRBJ2-1; maybe TRBD1 (6 bases). Specimen: peripheral blood. The CDR3 DNA is TGTGCCAGCAGTTACTCCGCCAGGGGTAATGAGCAGTTCTTC. It specifies CASSYSARGNEQFF.